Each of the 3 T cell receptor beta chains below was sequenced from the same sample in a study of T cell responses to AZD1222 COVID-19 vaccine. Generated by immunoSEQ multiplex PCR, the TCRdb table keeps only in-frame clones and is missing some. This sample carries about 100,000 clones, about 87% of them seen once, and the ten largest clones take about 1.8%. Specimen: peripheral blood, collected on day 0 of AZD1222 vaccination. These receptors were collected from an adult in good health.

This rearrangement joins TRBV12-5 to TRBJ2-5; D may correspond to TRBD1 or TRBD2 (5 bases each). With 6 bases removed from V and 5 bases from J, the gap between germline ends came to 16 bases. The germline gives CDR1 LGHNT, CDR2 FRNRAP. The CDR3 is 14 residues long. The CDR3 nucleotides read TGTGCTAGTGGCACCGGGGACCGGGTCGAGACCCAGTACTTC. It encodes CASGTGDRVETQYF.

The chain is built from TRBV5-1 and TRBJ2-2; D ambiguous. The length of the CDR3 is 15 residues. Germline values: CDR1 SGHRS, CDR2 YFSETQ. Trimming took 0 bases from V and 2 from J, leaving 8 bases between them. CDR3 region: CASSLGRENTGELFF. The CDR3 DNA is TGCGCCAGCAGCTTGGGTAGGGAAAACACCGGGGAGCTGTTTTTT.

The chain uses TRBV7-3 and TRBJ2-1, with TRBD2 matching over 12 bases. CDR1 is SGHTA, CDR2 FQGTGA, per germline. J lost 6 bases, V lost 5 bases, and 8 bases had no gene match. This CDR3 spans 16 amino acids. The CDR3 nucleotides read TGTGCCAGCAGCCCGACTAGCGGGAGTGCGATCAATGAGCAGTTCTTC. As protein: CASSPTSGSAINEQFF.